These T cell receptor beta chains were read from a single sample in a study of CD8 T cells in Susac syndrome. TCRdb fed the immunoSEQ multiplex PCR reads into MiXCR, producing one record per CDR3 protein. Found here are a few hundred thousand distinct CDR3 sequences, 95% of them singletons; the top ten hold 0.085% to 0.095%. The sample was CD4+ T cells from PBMCs. These receptors were collected from a human donor with multiple sclerosis. Each CDR3 is given with its conserved first and last residue. The order of the fields is clone size, D gene, J gene, V gene, CDR3 DNA, CDR3 protein. D genes are given only for firm matches. Clone size appears in some rows only: once, few, many, or a class for an expanded clone.

abundance: NA
d_gene: NA
j_gene: TRBJ2-1
v_gene: TRBV29-1
CDR3nt: TGCAGCGTTGAACAGACTCGAAAAAGTTACAATGAGCAGTTCTTC
CDR3aa: CSVEQTRKSYNEQFF

abundance: NA
d_gene: NA
j_gene: TRBJ2-2
v_gene: TRBV12-3/TRBV12-4
CDR3nt: TGTGCCAGCAGTCCCACTCGGCGCGGGGAGCTGTTTTTT
CDR3aa: CASSPTRRGELFF

abundance: NA
d_gene: NA
j_gene: TRBJ1-4
v_gene: TRBV28
CDR3nt: TGTGCCAGCAAAATGGGAGGAATAGATGAAAAACTGTTTTTT
CDR3aa: CASKMGGIDEKLFF

abundance: NA
d_gene: TRBD2
j_gene: TRBJ2-2
v_gene: TRBV11-2
CDR3nt: TGTGCCAGCAGCCCGCGGGGGTCGAACACCGGGGAGCTGTTTTTT
CDR3aa: CASSPRGSNTGELFF

abundance: NA
d_gene: TRBD2
j_gene: TRBJ2-1
v_gene: TRBV29-1
CDR3nt: TGCAGCGGGGGGGTAGCGGGAGGTCAGGGGTTCTTC
CDR3aa: CSGGVAGGQGFF

abundance: NA
d_gene: TRBD1
j_gene: TRBJ1-1
v_gene: TRBV20-1
CDR3nt: TGCAGTGCTAGGTCCGGGACAGTAAACACTGAAGCTTTCTTT
CDR3aa: CSARSGTVNTEAFF

abundance: NA
d_gene: NA
j_gene: TRBJ1-2
v_gene: TRBV5-6
CDR3nt: TGTGCCAGCAGCATGCAGCCAAACTATGGCTACACCTTC
CDR3aa: CASSMQPNYGYTF

abundance: NA
d_gene: NA
j_gene: TRBJ2-1
v_gene: TRBV30
CDR3nt: TGTGCCTGGGGGGGGACACTATACAATGAGCAGTTCTTC
CDR3aa: CAWGGTLYNEQFF

abundance: NA
d_gene: NA
j_gene: TRBJ2-1
v_gene: TRBV12-3/TRBV12-4
CDR3nt: TGTGCCAGCAGTCGAGGGACATTATCCCACAATGAGCAGTTCTTC
CDR3aa: CASSRGTLSHNEQFF

abundance: NA
d_gene: NA
j_gene: TRBJ2-7
v_gene: TRBV12-3/TRBV12-4
CDR3nt: TGTGCCAGCAGTAGGGAGCCGGTCTACGAGCAGTACTTC
CDR3aa: CASSREPVYEQYF

abundance: NA
d_gene: NA
j_gene: TRBJ2-5
v_gene: TRBV5-4
CDR3nt: TGTGCCAGCAGCTTTACCGGGACTGTCGTTGAGACCCAGTACTTC
CDR3aa: CASSFTGTVVETQYF

abundance: NA
d_gene: NA
j_gene: TRBJ2-5
v_gene: TRBV29-1
CDR3nt: TGCAGCGTTGGGGGCCCCCCCGGAGAGACCCAGTACTTC
CDR3aa: CSVGGPPGETQYF

abundance: once
d_gene: NA
j_gene: TRBJ2-3
v_gene: TRBV7-3
CDR3nt: TGTGCCAGCAGCACCGACAGTGCCCAAGGAGATACGCAGTATTTT
CDR3aa: CASSTDSAQGDTQYF

abundance: once
d_gene: NA
j_gene: TRBJ1-1
v_gene: TRBV30
CDR3nt: TGTGCCTGGAGTTCCAAGCCGGGTGGGGGAGAAACTGAAGCTTTCTTT
CDR3aa: CAWSSKPGGGETEAFF

abundance: NA
d_gene: NA
j_gene: TRBJ1-1
v_gene: TRBV2
CDR3nt: TGTGCCAGCAGACTCGAAGGGGGCACTGAAGCTTTCTTT
CDR3aa: CASRLEGGTEAFF

abundance: NA
d_gene: NA
j_gene: TRBJ1-1
v_gene: TRBV18
CDR3nt: TGTGCCAGCTCACCACCGAGCCAGGGGCTAGAAGCTTTCTTT
CDR3aa: CASSPPSQGLEAFF

abundance: NA
d_gene: TRBD1
j_gene: TRBJ1-6
v_gene: TRBV3-1
CDR3nt: TGTGCCAGCTCTCCAGGGGGCTCCTATAATTCACCCCTCCACTTT
CDR3aa: CASSPGGSYNSPLHF

abundance: NA
d_gene: TRBD1
j_gene: TRBJ2-1
v_gene: TRBV30
CDR3nt: TGTGCCTGGGACAGGGGATTAGGTGAGCAGTTCTTC
CDR3aa: CAWDRGLGEQFF

abundance: NA
d_gene: TRBD2
j_gene: TRBJ2-7
v_gene: TRBV20-1
CDR3nt: TGCAGTGCTAATCTAGCGGGGACCACTTACGAGCAGTACTTC
CDR3aa: CSANLAGTTYEQYF

abundance: NA
d_gene: NA
j_gene: TRBJ2-1
v_gene: TRBV2
CDR3nt: TGTGCCAGCAGTTCGGGGAGGTTCTCCTACAATGAGCAGTTCTTC
CDR3aa: CASSSGRFSYNEQFF

abundance: NA
d_gene: TRBD2
j_gene: TRBJ2-7
v_gene: TRBV20-1
CDR3nt: TGCAGTGCTAGCGGCCCTAGGGACGGGACTAGCGGGCGGTACGAGCAGTACTTC
CDR3aa: CSASGPRDGTSGRYEQYF

abundance: NA
d_gene: NA
j_gene: TRBJ2-7
v_gene: TRBV28
CDR3nt: TGTGCCAGCAGTTTCTACGGAGACTACGAGCAGTACTTC
CDR3aa: CASSFYGDYEQYF

abundance: NA
d_gene: NA
j_gene: TRBJ2-5
v_gene: TRBV20-1
CDR3nt: TGCAGTGCTAGGACGGGGCGCCAAGAGACCCAGTACTTC
CDR3aa: CSARTGRQETQYF

abundance: NA
d_gene: NA
j_gene: TRBJ2-7
v_gene: TRBV2
CDR3nt: TGTGCCAGCAGCTCAGAAAAATACGAGCAGTACTTC
CDR3aa: CASSSEKYEQYF

abundance: NA
d_gene: NA
j_gene: TRBJ1-3
v_gene: TRBV20-1
CDR3nt: TGCAGTGCTAGCACCCCTGGAAACACCATATATTTT
CDR3aa: CSASTPGNTIYF

abundance: NA
d_gene: NA
j_gene: TRBJ2-7
v_gene: TRBV5-1
CDR3nt: TGCGCCAGCATGGGGGCAGGCTACGAGCAGTACTTC
CDR3aa: CASMGAGYEQYF

abundance: NA
d_gene: TRBD2
j_gene: TRBJ2-3
v_gene: TRBV5-1
CDR3nt: TGCGCCAGCAGCTTGGTGGCAGGGAGGGGAGATACGCAGTATTTT
CDR3aa: CASSLVAGRGDTQYF

abundance: NA
d_gene: NA
j_gene: TRBJ1-3
v_gene: TRBV3-1
CDR3nt: TGTGCCAGCAGCCAAGATGCCGGTGGAAACACCATATATTTT
CDR3aa: CASSQDAGGNTIYF

abundance: NA
d_gene: NA
j_gene: TRBJ2-2
v_gene: TRBV7-2
CDR3nt: TGTGCCAGCAGCTTAATCTCGCTAGCTAGCACCGGGGAGCTGTTTTTT
CDR3aa: CASSLISLASTGELFF

abundance: NA
d_gene: NA
j_gene: TRBJ1-5
v_gene: TRBV3-1
CDR3nt: TGTGCCAGCAGCCATTGGGGAAGCAATCAGCCCCAGCATTTT
CDR3aa: CASSHWGSNQPQHF

abundance: NA
d_gene: TRBD1
j_gene: TRBJ1-1
v_gene: TRBV9
CDR3nt: TGTGCCAGCAGCGTAGGTGGCCCGACAGGGTTCACTGAAGCTTTCTTT
CDR3aa: CASSVGGPTGFTEAFF

abundance: NA
d_gene: NA
j_gene: TRBJ2-7
v_gene: TRBV15
CDR3nt: TGTGCCACCAGGGGGAACGCGAACGAGCAGTACTTC
CDR3aa: CATRGNANEQYF

abundance: NA
d_gene: NA
j_gene: TRBJ2-1
v_gene: TRBV30
CDR3nt: TGTGCCTGGAGTGGCCAGACTTACAATGAGCAGTTCTTC
CDR3aa: CAWSGQTYNEQFF

abundance: NA
d_gene: NA
j_gene: TRBJ1-5
v_gene: TRBV27
CDR3nt: TGTGCCAGCAAGGGGGAGATGGGCAATCAGCCCCAGCATTTT
CDR3aa: CASKGEMGNQPQHF

abundance: NA
d_gene: NA
j_gene: TRBJ2-3
v_gene: TRBV2
CDR3nt: TGTGCCAGCAAATTGGTAGCGAAGGATACGCAGTATTTT
CDR3aa: CASKLVAKDTQYF

abundance: NA
d_gene: NA
j_gene: TRBJ1-3
v_gene: TRBV5-1
CDR3nt: TGCGCCAGCAGCTTGGTCGGGAGCTCTGGAAACACCATATATTTT
CDR3aa: CASSLVGSSGNTIYF

abundance: NA
d_gene: TRBD2
j_gene: TRBJ2-7
v_gene: TRBV29-1
CDR3nt: TGCAGCGTGACCGGGACTAGCGGGAAGAGCTCCTACGAGCAGTACTTC
CDR3aa: CSVTGTSGKSSYEQYF

abundance: few
d_gene: NA
j_gene: TRBJ1-2
v_gene: TRBV12-3/TRBV12-4
CDR3nt: TGTGCCAGCAGTTTAGGACAGTCCTATGGCTACACCTTC
CDR3aa: CASSLGQSYGYTF

abundance: NA
d_gene: TRBD2
j_gene: TRBJ2-5
v_gene: TRBV3-1
CDR3nt: TGTGCCAGCAGCCAAGACCCCGGCCTGCCGGGAGGGACCCAGTACTTC
CDR3aa: CASSQDPGLPGGTQYF

abundance: once
d_gene: NA
j_gene: TRBJ2-1
v_gene: TRBV3-1
CDR3nt: TGTGCCAGCAGCCGTCAACAGATCGGCGGCAATGAGCAGTTCTTC
CDR3aa: CASSRQQIGGNEQFF

abundance: NA
d_gene: TRBD1
j_gene: TRBJ2-1
v_gene: TRBV2
CDR3nt: TGTGCCAGCAGGACAAGGACAGGGACTGAGCAGTTCTTC
CDR3aa: CASRTRTGTEQFF

abundance: NA
d_gene: TRBD1
j_gene: TRBJ2-5
v_gene: TRBV27
CDR3nt: TGTGCTTCGGCCCGGGACAGGGGGCTTCATCAAGAGACCCAGTACTTC
CDR3aa: CASARDRGLHQETQYF

abundance: NA
d_gene: TRBD2
j_gene: TRBJ2-1
v_gene: TRBV3-1
CDR3nt: TGTGCCAGCAGCCCACCGGGACTAGCGGGTAATGAGCAGTTCTTC
CDR3aa: CASSPPGLAGNEQFF

abundance: NA
d_gene: TRBD2
j_gene: TRBJ2-1
v_gene: TRBV27
CDR3nt: TGTGCCAGCAGTTTCCAAGGACTAGCGTCCCACAATGAGCAGTTCTTC
CDR3aa: CASSFQGLASHNEQFF

abundance: NA
d_gene: NA
j_gene: TRBJ2-7
v_gene: TRBV11-2
CDR3nt: TGTGCCAGCAGCTCCGGAACCAGAGGCTCCTACGAGCAGTACTTC
CDR3aa: CASSSGTRGSYEQYF

abundance: NA
d_gene: NA
j_gene: TRBJ2-3
v_gene: TRBV27
CDR3nt: TGTGCCAGCAGCGTCCGAGTCACAGATACGCAGTATTTT
CDR3aa: CASSVRVTDTQYF